This T cell receptor (beta chain) was found in a study of early T cells in non-severe SARS-CoV-2 infection. About the research overall: Chains were unpaired, as sequencing was done on bulk RNA from unsorted whole blood.

Germline CDR1 SGHAT, CDR2 FQNNGV. V was cut by 2 bases and J by 3 bases, with 9 bases left in between. The CDR3 has 14 amino acids. Individual cDNA molecules each received unique molecular identifiers attached to them. TCRdb recomputed calls from the 5' RACE reads with MiXCR, one row per CDR3 protein. The repertoire holds about 77,000 distinct CDR3 sequences, 8.5% to 10% seen once, with approximately 5% in the top ten. The source of this sequence is an adult who was a healthcare worker with PCR-confirmed SARS-CoV-2 infection or an uninfected control (not recorded which). Specimen: whole blood. The V and J genes are TRBV11-2 and TRBJ2-3, with D unresolved. CDR3 sequence: CASSLRLRTDTQYF. The CDR3 DNA reads as TGTGCCAGCAGCTTAAGACTCCGGACAGATACGCAGTATTTT.